The 21 T cell receptor beta chains below all came from one sample that was sequenced in a study of blood T cell repertoires in COVID-19. Using immunoSEQ multiplex PCR, the repertoire was profiled, and TCRdb retains in-frame clones only, with some absent. The sample carries more than 75,000 clones, around nine tenths recorded once. Source material: peripheral blood. The receptors stem from an elderly man with active or convalescent COVID-19.

The V and J genes are TRBV30 and TRBJ1-1; TRBD1 aligns across 7 bases. The CDR3 runs 15 residues. In germline, CDR1 is GTSNPN, CDR2 SVGIG (reference sequence). Unmatched junction bases numbered 7, after V lost 0 bases and J lost 3 bases. CDR3 loop: CAWSVPTGRYTEAFF. The CDR3 region has the DNA TGTGCCTGGAGTGTACCGACAGGGAGGTACACTGAAGCTTTCTTT.

This clone was found a few times. The chain combines TRBV5-4 with TRBJ2-1; TRBD2 aligns across 7 bases. The V and J ends lost 0 bases and 8 bases, in that order; junction bases with no gene match: 8. CDR3 size: 15 residues. Looked up from germline, CDR1 is SGHNT and CDR2 is YYREEE (reference sequence). Here the CDR3 DNA reads TGTGCCAGCAGCTTGGGGCGGGAGCAATCCCATGAGCAGTTCTTC. It codes for CASSLGREQSHEQFF.

The V gene is TRBV3-1 (or the pseudogene TRBV3-2), the J gene TRBJ1-3, with D tentatively TRBD1 (5 bases). CDR3 size: 17 residues. V lost 2 bases and J 0 bases, leaving 14 bases between the germline ends. The germline gives CDR1 LGHDT, CDR2 YNNKEL (reference sequence). The chain's CDR3 is CASSQKLAGISGNTIYF. CDR3 DNA: TGTGCCAGCAGCCAAAAACTCGCAGGGATCTCTGGAAACACCATATATTTT.

The chain joins TRBV29-1 to TRBJ1-3, with a weak D call TRBD1 (5 bases). CDR1 is SQVTM and CDR2 is ANQGSEA in the germline V gene. V was cut by 4 bases and J by 4 bases, with 8 bases left in between. The CDR3 is 12 amino acids. In nucleotides, the CDR3 is TGCAGCGTTGGTGGGGCCGGAAACACCATATATTTT. Translation: CSVGGAGNTIYF.

The chain employs TRBV28 and TRBJ1-5; TRBD1 might be the D (5 bases). Deletions cut 5 bases from V and 7 bases from J, with 9 bases between. Germline-derived CDR1 and CDR2 are MDHEN and SYDVKM. The CDR3 sequence is 12 residues long. The CDR3 nucleotides read TGTGCCAGCAGTGCAGGGCCCCAGCCCCAGCATTTT. Its protein is CASSAGPQPQHF.

The CDR3 sequence: CASSLVGGSEKLFF. In DNA, the CDR3 is TGTGCCAGCAGCTTGGTAGGGGGCAGTGAAAAACTGTTTTTT. This rearrangement joins TRBV5-8 to TRBJ1-4, with 7 nucleotides matching TRBD1. CDR3 size: 14 residues. From germline, CDR1 is SGHTS and CDR2 YDEGEE. Losses at the gene ends were 0 bases for V and 7 bases for J; bases not matched to a gene: 3.

This clone was observed a handful of times. The rearrangement joins TRBV30 to TRBJ2-7, with D perhaps TRBD1 (5 bases). V lost 5 bases, J lost 3 bases, and 5 bases lay in between. Germline loops: CDR1 GTSNPN, CDR2 SVGIG (reference sequence). This CDR3 contains 10 residues. Here the CDR3 reads CAWGHYEQYF. The DNA of the CDR3 is TGTGCCTGGGGACACTACGAGCAGTACTTC.

V usage is TRBV5-4 and J usage is TRBJ1-2, with 9 bases lining up with TRBD1. The CDR3 is 14 residues long. After removal of 5 bases from V and 3 bases from J, the junction contained 5 bases not matched to a gene. In germline, CDR1 is SGHNT, CDR2 YYREEE (reference sequence). CDR3 in DNA: TGTGCCAGCAGTTTACAGGGGGCGGACTATGGCTACACCTTC. This sequence encodes CASSLQGADYGYTF.

J is TRBJ1-1 and V is TRBV6-5; 9 bases map to TRBD1. CDR3 length: 12 amino acids. Losses at the gene ends were 8 bases for V and 9 bases for J; bases not matched to a gene: 7. Germline lookup yields CDR1 MNHEY and CDR2 SVGAGI. The CDR3 DNA reads as TGTGCCAGCGGACCCGGGACAGGGAAAGCTTTCTTT. Its translation is CASGPGTGKAFF.

The chain recombines TRBV24-1 with TRBJ2-3; D is perhaps TRBD1 (5 bases). Germline lookup yields CDR1 KGHDR and CDR2 SFDVKD. V was cut by 4 bases and J by 6 bases, with 7 bases left in between. The CDR3 has 12 residues. CDR3 loop: CATSDPGDTQYF. The CDR3 DNA follows: TGTGCCACCAGTGACCCAGGGGATACGCAGTATTTT.

The chain employs TRBV25-1 and TRBJ1-2, with 7 bases matching TRBD1. Germline loops: CDR1 MGHDK, CDR2 SYGVNS. V trimming: 7 bases; J trimming: 3 bases; junction bases outside the gene matches: 2. There are 12 residues in the CDR3. The CDR3 DNA sequence: TGTGCCAGCAAAGGGACAGACTATGGCTACACCTTC. As protein: CASKGTDYGYTF.

This chain links TRBV19 with TRBJ2-2, with D hard to call. Germline CDR1 is LNHDA and CDR2 is SQIVND (reference sequence). There are 13 residues in the CDR3. V lost 3 bases, J lost 2 bases, and 4 bases lay in between. The CDR3 spells CASSIYNTGELFF. The CDR3 DNA follows: TGTGCCAGTAGTATCTATAACACCGGGGAGCTGTTTTTT.

The chain has TRBV7-2 and TRBJ2-7; D perhaps matches TRBD2 (6 bases). The CDR3 is 15 residues long. In germline, CDR1 is SGHTA, CDR2 FQGNSA. V was cut by 3 bases and J by 1 base, with 13 bases left in between. CDR3 sequence (DNA): TGTGCCAGCAGCTTCGGGAGTATCCCTTCCTACGAGCAGTACTTC. As protein: CASSFGSIPSYEQYF.

In DNA form, the CDR3 reads TGTGCCAGCAGATCCCAAGGCGGGAGGAACAATGAGCAGTTCTTC. As protein: CASRSQGGRNNEQFF. V and J are TRBV28 and TRBJ2-1; 8 positions match TRBD2. Germline trimming cut 6 bases from V and 5 bases from J; bases unmatched to any gene: 9. Germline CDR1 and CDR2: MDHEN and SYDVKM. The CDR3 loop spans 15 amino acids.

The chain employs TRBV11-3 and TRBJ1-3; the match to TRBD1 covers 7 bases. The CDR3 is 18 amino acids. Germline V gene data show CDR1 as SGHNT and CDR2 as YENEEA. Trimming took 5 bases from V and 10 from J; bases not matched to a gene: 23. CDR3: CASSTTSLVTGLGDTIYF. CDR3 nucleotide sequence: TGTGCCAGCAGCACAACGTCCCTTGTGACAGGGTTAGGGGATACCATATATTTT.

The chain employs TRBV20-1 and TRBJ2-7; D not certain. This CDR3 is built from 13 residues. Germline-derived CDR1 and CDR2 are DFQATT and SNEGSKA (reference sequence). Trimming stripped 3 bases from V and 0 bases from J, with 9 bases between. CDR3 loop: CSASGSVSYEQYF. The CDR3 DNA follows: TGCAGTGCTAGTGGTTCAGTCTCCTACGAGCAGTACTTC.

This rearrangement joins TRBV5-1 to TRBJ1-2; 7 bases are shared with TRBD1. Trimming at V came to 5 bases and at J to 6 bases, leaving 10 bases not matched to a gene. From germline, CDR1 is SGHRS and CDR2 YFSETQ. The CDR3 is 14 residues long. CDR3 region: CASRPGQFDHGYTF. In DNA form, the CDR3 reads TGCGCCAGCAGGCCGGGACAGTTTGATCATGGCTACACCTTC.

V usage is TRBV5-6 and J usage is TRBJ1-1, with a possible D match to TRBD1 (5 bases). V shed 1 base and J shed 2 bases, with 12 bases lying between them. Germline V gene sequence: CDR1 SGHDT, CDR2 YYEEEE. The CDR3 covers 15 residues. CDR3 sequence reads: CASSLKTTANTEAFF. The CDR3 region has the DNA TGTGCCAGCAGCTTGAAAACGACAGCCAACACTGAAGCTTTCTTT. Full variable domain (missing parts from reference TRBV5-6 and TRBJ1-1): DAGVTQSPTHLIKTRGQQVTLRCSPKSGHDTVSWYQQALGQGPQFIFQYYEEEERQRGNFPDRFSGHQFPNYSSELNVNALLLGDSALYLCASSLKTTANTEAFFGQGTRLTVV.

The chain uses TRBV7-9 and TRBJ2-7; D remains unclear. Germline-derived CDR1 and CDR2 are SEHNR and FQNEAQ (reference sequence). V dropped 1 base and J dropped 4 bases, with 8 bases sitting between them. This CDR3 comprises 13 residues. CDR3 nucleotide sequence: TGTGCCAGCAGCTTAGAGGCGGTTTACGAGCAGTACTTC. Amino acids: CASSLEAVYEQYF. Full variable domain (rest looked up from reference TRBV7-9 and TRBJ2-7): DTGVSQNPRHKITKRGQNVTFRCDPISEHNRLYWYRQTLGQGPEFLTYFQNEAQLEKSRLLSDRFSAERPKGSFSTLEIQRTEQGDSAMYLCASSLEAVYEQYFGPGTRLTVT.

This chain connects TRBV5-1 to TRBJ2-3; 8 bases agree with TRBD2. Per germline, CDR1 SGHRS and CDR2 YFSETQ. The CDR3 is 15 residues long. Unmatched junction bases numbered 5, after V lost 5 bases and J lost 0 bases. The CDR3 region is CASSVSGTSTDTQYF. The CDR3 nucleotides read TGCGCCAGCAGTGTTAGCGGGACTAGCACAGATACGCAGTATTTT.

CDR3 DNA sequence: TGTGCCAGCAGCCTGGCCTCCAATCAGCCCCAGCATTTT. Its translation: CASSLASNQPQHF. V gene TRBV3-1 (or the pseudogene TRBV3-2) combines with J gene TRBJ1-5; D call uncertain. There are 13 residues in the CDR3. V lost 4 bases to trimming and J lost 3 bases, with 7 bases between them. The V gene's germline CDR1 is LGHDT and CDR2 YNNKEL (reference sequence).